These 19 T cell receptor beta chains came from one sample sequenced in a study of ipilimumab plus nivolumab after autologous stem cell transplantation. The assay was immunoSEQ multiplex PCR, and TCRdb's table has in-frame clones only and misses some. The sample contains 15,000 to 20,000 clones, around four fifths of which appear only once. The material sequenced was PBMCs, taken in a trial of ipilimumab plus nivolumab as post-transplant consolidation. Receptors were obtained from a male donor with diffuse large B-cell lymphoma.

This clone was detected once. The J gene is TRBJ2-2, the V gene TRBV7-9; D remains ambiguous. CDR1 and CDR2 (germline): SEHNR, FQNEAQ (reference sequence). This CDR3 region has 16 residues. Trimming took 5 bases from V and 2 from J, leaving 15 bases between them. Here the CDR3 reads CASSLPGSLNTGELFF. The CDR3 nucleotides read TGTGCCAGCAGCCTCCCGGGCAGCTTAAACACCGGGGAGCTGTTTTTT.

The chain employs TRBV19 and TRBJ2-7, with 8 bases lining up with TRBD1. The CDR3 consists of 13 residues. Germline CDR1 and CDR2: LNHDA and SQIVND (reference sequence). V lost 5 bases to trimming and J lost 4 bases; unmatched junction nucleotides: 4. The CDR3 loop reads CASSRDRKYEQYF. CDR3 coding DNA: TGTGCCAGTAGTCGGGACAGGAAGTACGAGCAGTACTTC. Filled out from reference TRBV19 and TRBJ2-7, the complete variable domain reads DGGITQSPKYLFRKEGQNVTLSCEQNLNHDAMYWYRQDPGQGLRLIYYSQIVNDFQKGDIAEGYSVSREKKESFPLTVTSAQKNPTAFYLCASSRDRKYEQYFGPGTRLTVT.

This clone appeared once. This chain uses TRBV18 with TRBJ2-3; D is unresolved. This CDR3 comprises 13 residues. Germline-derived CDR1 and CDR2 are KGHSH and LQKENI. V was trimmed by 2 bases and J by 5 bases, leaving 8 bases between them. DNA for the CDR3: TGTGCCAGCTCACCAGATATACGAGATACGCAGTATTTT. Protein: CASSPDIRDTQYF. The complete variable domain, with remaining parts taken from reference TRBV18 and TRBJ2-3, reads NAGVMQNPRHLVRRRGQEARLRCSPMKGHSHVYWYRQLPEEGLKFMVYLQKENIIDESGMPKERFSAEFPKEGPSILRIQQVVRGDSAAYFCASSPDIRDTQYFGPGTRLTVL.

Worth noting for this clone: This may be a read error: a much more frequent sequence differs by one nucleotide. V usage is TRBV2 and J usage is TRBJ1-1; tentative D call: TRBD1 (5 bases). Germline CDR1 is SNHLY and CDR2 is FYNNEI. The CDR3 totals 17 residues. As DNA, the CDR3 is TGTACCAGCAGTGAGGGGTACAGAATTACACAATTCACTGAAGCTTTCTTT. Its translation: CTSSEGYRITQFTEAFF.

A remark on this clone: Other DNA sequences in the sample encode the same CDR3. This rearrangement joins TRBV2 to TRBJ2-7; 7 bases line up with TRBD1. Trimming at V came to 4 bases and at J to 0 bases, leaving 3 bases not matched to a gene. Germline CDR1 SNHLY, CDR2 FYNNEI. The CDR3 has 14 residues. The CDR3 region has the DNA TGTGCCAGCAGTGCAGAGGGGGCCTCCTACGAGCAGTACTTC. Amino acids: CASSAEGASYEQYF.

The V and J genes are TRBV6-1 and TRBJ1-2, with TRBD1 identical over 7 bases. After removal of 7 bases from V and 5 bases from J, the junction contained 10 bases not matched to a gene. The CDR3 is made up of 14 amino acids. Germline V gene data show CDR1 as MNHNS and CDR2 as SASEGT. Here the CDR3 reads CASIASGTAYGYTF. The CDR3 bases are TGTGCCAGCATTGCCTCCGGGACAGCTTATGGCTACACCTTC.

This clone was counted a single time. This chain uses TRBV6-6 with TRBJ2-7, with D perhaps assigned TRBD1 or TRBD2 (5 bases each). V dropped 7 bases and J dropped 6 bases, with 19 bases sitting between them. Germline CDR1 reads MNHNY; CDR2 reads SVGAGI (reference sequence). The CDR3 loop spans 14 amino acids. CDR3 loop: CASTQRQGRSEQYF. The CDR3 nucleotides are TGTGCCAGCACCCAGCGGCAGGGTCGAAGCGAGCAGTACTTC.

V and J are TRBV10-1 and TRBJ2-1, with unresolved D. The germline V gene encodes CDR1 WNHNN and CDR2 SYGVQD (reference sequence). V lost 0 bases, J lost 2 bases, and 11 bases lay in between. This CDR3 has 16 amino acids. CDR3 coding DNA: TGCGCCAGCAGTGAGTCGAAAGCGCCCGCCTACAATGAGCAGTTCTTC. Its protein is CASSESKAPAYNEQFF.

The chain uses TRBV19 and TRBJ1-6; 10 bases map to TRBD1. The V segment lost 5 bases and the J segment 1 base; nucleotides outside the gene matches: 5. This CDR3 is built from 17 residues. The V gene's germline CDR1 is LNHDA and CDR2 SQIVND (reference sequence). CDR3 bases: TGTGCCAGTAGTCGACAGGGGGCACCGTCCTATAATTCACCCCTCCACTTT. Protein product: CASSRQGAPSYNSPLHF.

The chain links TRBV5-6 to TRBJ2-1; 7 bases match TRBD2. J lost 3 bases, V lost 4 bases, and 7 bases had no gene match. Germline V gives CDR1 SGHDT, CDR2 YYEEEE. This CDR3 has 15 residues. CDR3 nucleotides: TGTGCCAGCAGCGGGGACTACCGTAACTACAATGAGCAGTTCTTC. It yields the protein CASSGDYRNYNEQFF.

This chain joins TRBV29-1 and TRBJ2-1; TRBD2 matches at 7 bases. Germline V CDR1 and CDR2: SQVTM, ANQGSEA. The CDR3 is 16 amino acids. With 6 bases clipped from V and 5 bases from J, the junction kept 16 bases outside the gene matches. The CDR3 DNA follows: TGCAGCGTGGGGGGAGGGTTAGCGGGCCATCACAATGAGCAGTTCTTC. Amino acids: CSVGGGLAGHHNEQFF.

The genes are TRBV10-3 and TRBJ1-1; D is perhaps TRBD1 (5 bases). The CDR3 has 14 residues. V was cut by 8 bases and J by 1 base, with 14 bases left in between. Germline V gene data show CDR1 as ENHRY and CDR2 as SYGVKD. The CDR3 sequence is CAIRGTPGNTEAFF. CDR3 nucleotides: TGTGCCATCCGGGGCACCCCAGGGAACACTGAAGCTTTCTTT.

The chain employs TRBV6-5 and TRBJ2-7; possible D gene TRBD1, 5 bases. The germline V gene encodes CDR1 MNHEY and CDR2 SVGAGI. V shed 1 base and J shed 2 bases, with 12 bases lying between them. This CDR3 spans 15 amino acids. The CDR3 region is CASSYLGLPAYEQYF. The CDR3 nucleotides are TGTGCCAGCAGTTACTTGGGGCTACCCGCCTACGAGCAGTACTTC.

CDR3 protein: CAISGAGGPRYEQFF. The DNA of the CDR3 is TGTGCCATCAGTGGAGCGGGGGGGCCTCGCTATGAGCAGTTCTTC. V gene TRBV10-3 combines with J gene TRBJ2-1; 10 bases fit TRBD2. This CDR3 has 15 amino acids. In germline, CDR1 is ENHRY, CDR2 SYGVKD. Trimming at V came to 4 bases and at J to 8 bases, leaving 8 bases not matched to a gene.

This sequence joins TRBV2 and TRBJ1-5; unclear D gene. V was pared by 7 bases and J by 3 bases, with 10 bases between. The CDR3 has 13 residues. Germline V lookup: CDR1 SNHLY, CDR2 FYNNEI. The DNA for the CDR3 is TGTGCCAGCAATGCGCAGTACAATCAGCCCCAGCATTTT. Encoded protein: CASNAQYNQPQHF. The full variable domain, rest sourced from reference TRBV2 and TRBJ1-5, is EPEVTQTPSHQVTQMGQEVILRCVPISNHLYFYWYRQILGQKVEFLVSFYNNEISEKSEIFDDQFSVERPDGSNFTLKIRSTKLEDSAMYFCASNAQYNQPQHFGDGTRLSIL.

This clone was picked up one time. This chain links TRBV9 with TRBJ1-1; possible D gene TRBD1, 6 bases. Trimming removed 0 bases from V and 4 bases from J, with 16 bases in between. Germline V gene data show CDR1 as SGDLS and CDR2 as YYNGEE. The CDR3 runs 16 residues. CDR3 amino acids: CASSVDVQGISTEAFF. Here the CDR3 DNA reads TGTGCCAGCAGCGTAGACGTTCAGGGGATCTCCACTGAAGCTTTCTTT.

This sequence joins TRBV7-6 and TRBJ2-2; TRBD2 is a possible D gene (6 bases). The CDR3 is 15 residues long. The ends were cut back, 5 bases at V and 1 base at J, with 11 bases in the middle. The germline CDR1 and CDR2 sequences are SGHVS and FNYEAQ. As DNA, the CDR3 is TGTGCCAGCAGCACCGAGGAGGGGAACACCGGGGAGCTGTTTTTT. It codes for CASSTEEGNTGELFF.

The rearrangement uses TRBV18 and TRBJ2-4; D possibly uses TRBD1 or TRBD2 (5 bases each). The germline V gene has CDR1 KGHSH and CDR2 LQKENI. Deletions cut 5 bases from V and 6 bases from J, with 8 bases between. The CDR3 is made up of 12 amino acids. The DNA of the CDR3 is TGTGCCAGCTCAGGGGACCCAAACATTCAGTACTTC. It yields the protein CASSGDPNIQYF.

V gene TRBV18 combines with J gene TRBJ1-1; 8 bases line up with TRBD1. From germline, CDR1 is KGHSH and CDR2 LQKENI. V lost 0 bases, J lost 3 bases, and 3 bases stayed unmatched. CDR3 length: 15 residues. CDR3 loop: CASSPPTGDYTEAFF. In DNA form, the CDR3 reads TGTGCCAGCTCACCACCGACAGGGGACTACACTGAAGCTTTCTTT. The variable domain in full, completed from reference TRBV18 and TRBJ1-1, reads NAGVMQNPRHLVRRRGQEARLRCSPMKGHSHVYWYRQLPEEGLKFMVYLQKENIIDESGMPKERFSAEFPKEGPSILRIQQVVRGDSAAYFCASSPPTGDYTEAFFGQGTRLTVV.